These T cell receptor beta chains were read from a single sample in a study of T cells after yellow fever vaccination. TCRdb re-called the 5' RACE reads through MiXCR, storing one row per CDR3 protein. The data show under 200,000 distinct CDR3 sequences, approximately 11% seen once. The specimen comprised CD8+ T cells sorted from PBMCs, sampled 15 days after the yellow fever booster vaccination. The receptors come from a man aged 18 to 30 who received the YFV17D yellow fever vaccine. The CDR3 runs from the conserved cysteine through the conserved F or W. The D gene is left open where the match is weak. Size is stated for part of the rows, as once, few or many counts, or as a class when the clone is expanded.

clone_size	d_call	j_call	v_call	cdr3_aa	cdr3_nt
few	-	TRBJ2-7	TRBV20-1	CSAITGRSSYEQYF	TGCAGTGCTATCACAGGGCGAAGCTCCTACGAGCAGTACTTC
few	TRBD2	TRBJ2-5	TRBV10-3	CAITPSGGQETQYF	TGTGCCATCACCCCTAGCGGGGGGCAAGAGACCCAGTACTTC
few	-	TRBJ1-1	TRBV4-1	CASSQDPGTLPHTEAFF	TGCGCCAGCAGCCAAGATCCGGGGACACTTCCCCACACTGAAGCTTTCTTT
few	TRBD1	TRBJ1-1	TRBV10-3	CAISEPLQGANTEAFF	TGTGCCATCAGTGAGCCATTACAGGGGGCGAACACTGAAGCTTTCTTT
few	-	TRBJ1-6	TRBV6-6	CASSYQTADSPLHF	TGTGCCAGCAGTTACCAGACGGCTGATTCACCCCTCCACTTT
-	TRBD1	TRBJ1-1	TRBV4-1	CASSFPRDRGTEAFF	TGCGCCAGCAGCTTCCCCCGGGACAGGGGCACTGAAGCTTTCTTT
few	TRBD2	TRBJ2-3	TRBV5-4	CASSLDTSGGPLGDTQYF	TGTGCCAGCAGCTTGGATACTAGCGGGGGCCCTCTAGGTGATACGCAGTATTTT
few	TRBD2	TRBJ2-1	TRBV11-2	CASSLVGRGNEQFF	TGTGCCAGCAGCTTAGTGGGGAGGGGTAATGAGCAGTTCTTC
many	-	TRBJ2-1	TRBV20-1	CSAQDYNEQFF	TGCAGTGCCCAGGACTACAATGAGCAGTTCTTC
few	TRBD2	TRBJ2-2	TRBV6-2/TRBV6-3	CASSSSGLYTGELFF	TGTGCCAGCAGTAGTAGCGGGCTATACACCGGGGAGCTGTTTTTT
few	-	TRBJ2-3	TRBV7-2	CASSQTTGVYTDTQYF	TGTGCCAGCAGCCAAACAACGGGGGTCTACACAGATACGCAGTATTTT
-	-	TRBJ2-4	TRBV5-1	CASSLYPEDIQYF	TGCGCCAGCAGCTTGTACCCGGAGGACATTCAGTACTTC
many	-	TRBJ1-1	TRBV20-1	CSGAGLNTEAFF	TGCAGTGGCGCGGGTCTGAACACTGAAGCTTTCTTT
many	-	TRBJ2-5	TRBV4-1	CASSQDPVRGPETQYF	TGCGCCAGCAGCCAAGATCCAGTCAGGGGTCCTGAGACCCAGTACTTC
-	-	TRBJ1-1	TRBV4-3	CASSQELGQSFTEAFF	TGCGCCAGCAGCCAAGAATTAGGGCAGTCGTTCACTGAAGCTTTCTTT